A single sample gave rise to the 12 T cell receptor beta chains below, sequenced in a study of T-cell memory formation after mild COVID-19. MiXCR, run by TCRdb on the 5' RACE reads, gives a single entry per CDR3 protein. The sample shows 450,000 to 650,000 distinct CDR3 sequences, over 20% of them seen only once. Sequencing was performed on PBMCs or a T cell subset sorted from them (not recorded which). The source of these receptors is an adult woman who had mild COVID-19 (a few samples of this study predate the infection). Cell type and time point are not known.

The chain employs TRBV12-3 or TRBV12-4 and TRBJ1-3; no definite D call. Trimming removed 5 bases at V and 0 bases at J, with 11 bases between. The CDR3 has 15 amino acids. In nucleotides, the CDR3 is TGTGCCAGCAGTGAGCAGTCGCTCTCTGGAAACACCATATATTTT. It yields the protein CASSEQSLSGNTIYF.

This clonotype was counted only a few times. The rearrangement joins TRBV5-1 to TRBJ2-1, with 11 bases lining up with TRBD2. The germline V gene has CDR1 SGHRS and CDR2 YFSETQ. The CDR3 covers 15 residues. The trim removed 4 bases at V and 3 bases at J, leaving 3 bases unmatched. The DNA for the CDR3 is TGCGCCAGCAGCGATCTAGCGGGGGGCTACAATGAGCAGTTCTTC. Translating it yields CASSDLAGGYNEQFF.

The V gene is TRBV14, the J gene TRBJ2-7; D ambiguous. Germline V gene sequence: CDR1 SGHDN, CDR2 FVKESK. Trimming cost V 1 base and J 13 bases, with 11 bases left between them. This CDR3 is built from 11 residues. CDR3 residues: CASSQGLVVYF. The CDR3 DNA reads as TGTGCCAGCAGCCAAGGTCTAGTTGTTTACTTC.

In DNA, the CDR3 is TGTGCCAGCAGTTTAGCCCTCCGCGAATACGAGCAGTACTTC. As protein: CASSLALREYEQYF. This chain connects TRBV12-3 or TRBV12-4 to TRBJ2-7; no firm D call. The V end was cut by 0 bases, the J end by 4 bases, with 10 bases between. The CDR3 has 14 amino acids.

The CDR3 sequence is CASSPGLVQETQYF. The CDR3 DNA reads as TGTGCCAGCAGCCCGGGACTAGTCCAAGAGACCCAGTACTTC. The rearrangement uses TRBV2 and TRBJ2-5, with 8 nucleotides matching TRBD2. The V segment lost 6 bases and the J segment 1 base; nucleotides outside the gene matches: 4. CDR1 SNHLY and CDR2 FYNNEI come from the germline V gene. The CDR3 loop spans 14 amino acids.

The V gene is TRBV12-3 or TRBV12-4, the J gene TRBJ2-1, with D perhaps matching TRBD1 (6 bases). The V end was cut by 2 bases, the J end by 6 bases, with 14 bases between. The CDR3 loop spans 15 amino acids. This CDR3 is CASSLQGQILNEQFF. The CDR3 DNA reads TGTGCCAGCAGTTTACAAGGACAGATTCTCAATGAGCAGTTCTTC.

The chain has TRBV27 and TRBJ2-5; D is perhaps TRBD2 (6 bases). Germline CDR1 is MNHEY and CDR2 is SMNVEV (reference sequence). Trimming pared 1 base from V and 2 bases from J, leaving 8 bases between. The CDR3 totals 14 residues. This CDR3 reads CASSLWRGQETQYF. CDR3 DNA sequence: TGTGCCAGCAGTTTATGGAGGGGTCAAGAGACCCAGTACTTC.

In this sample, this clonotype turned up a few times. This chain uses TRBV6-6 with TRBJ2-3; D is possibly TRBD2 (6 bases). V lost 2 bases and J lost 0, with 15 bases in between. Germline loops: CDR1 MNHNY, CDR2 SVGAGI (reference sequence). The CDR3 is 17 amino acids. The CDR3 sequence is CASSYAGTFTSTDTQYF. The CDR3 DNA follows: TGTGCCAGCAGTTACGCAGGGACTTTCACTAGCACAGATACGCAGTATTTT.

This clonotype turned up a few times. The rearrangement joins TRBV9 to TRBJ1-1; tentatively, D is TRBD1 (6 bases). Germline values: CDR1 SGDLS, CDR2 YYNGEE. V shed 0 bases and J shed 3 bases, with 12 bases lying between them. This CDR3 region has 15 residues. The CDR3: CASSVEGGSDTEAFF. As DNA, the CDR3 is TGTGCCAGCAGCGTAGAGGGGGGATCCGACACTGAAGCTTTCTTT.

Written as DNA, the CDR3 is TGCAGCGTACTCGGGGGCGGACCCTACAATGAGCAGTTCTTC. This translates into CSVLGGGPYNEQFF. This chain joins TRBV29-1 and TRBJ2-1; D possibly uses TRBD1 or TRBD2 (6 bases each). Trimming took 6 bases from V and 2 from J, leaving 14 bases between them. Germline lookup yields CDR1 SQVTM and CDR2 ANQGSEA. The CDR3 is 14 residues long.

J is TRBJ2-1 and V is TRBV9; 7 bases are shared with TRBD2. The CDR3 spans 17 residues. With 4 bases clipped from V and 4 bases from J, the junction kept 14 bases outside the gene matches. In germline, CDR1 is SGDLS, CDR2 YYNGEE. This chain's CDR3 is CASSSSRGRVSYNEQFF. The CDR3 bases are TGTGCCAGCAGCTCCTCACGAGGGAGGGTGTCGTACAATGAGCAGTTCTTC.

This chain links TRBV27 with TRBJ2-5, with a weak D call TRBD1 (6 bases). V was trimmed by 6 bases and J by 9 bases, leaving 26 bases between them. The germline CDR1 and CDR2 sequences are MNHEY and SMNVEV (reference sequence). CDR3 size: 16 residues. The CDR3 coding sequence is TGTGCCAGCAGATACTCTGGGGGCGGAGAGTTTTCGGCCCAGTACTTC. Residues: CASRYSGGGEFSAQYF.